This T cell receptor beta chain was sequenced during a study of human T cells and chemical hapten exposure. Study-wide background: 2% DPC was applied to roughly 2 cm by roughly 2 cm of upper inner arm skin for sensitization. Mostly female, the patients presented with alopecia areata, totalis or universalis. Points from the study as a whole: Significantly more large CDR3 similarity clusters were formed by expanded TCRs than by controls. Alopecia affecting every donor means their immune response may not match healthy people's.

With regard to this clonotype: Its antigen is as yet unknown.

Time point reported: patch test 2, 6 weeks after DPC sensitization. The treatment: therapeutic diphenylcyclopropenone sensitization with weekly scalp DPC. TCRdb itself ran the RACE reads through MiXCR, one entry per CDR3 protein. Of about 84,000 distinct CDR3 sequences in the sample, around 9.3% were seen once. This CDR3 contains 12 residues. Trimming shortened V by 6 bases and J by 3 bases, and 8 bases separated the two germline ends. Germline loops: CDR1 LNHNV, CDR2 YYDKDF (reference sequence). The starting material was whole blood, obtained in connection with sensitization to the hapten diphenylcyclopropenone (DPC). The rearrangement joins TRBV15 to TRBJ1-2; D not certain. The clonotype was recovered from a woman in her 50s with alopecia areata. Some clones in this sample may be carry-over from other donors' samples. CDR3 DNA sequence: TGTGCCACCAGTAATGGGGACTATGGCTACACCTTC. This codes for CATSNGDYGYTF.